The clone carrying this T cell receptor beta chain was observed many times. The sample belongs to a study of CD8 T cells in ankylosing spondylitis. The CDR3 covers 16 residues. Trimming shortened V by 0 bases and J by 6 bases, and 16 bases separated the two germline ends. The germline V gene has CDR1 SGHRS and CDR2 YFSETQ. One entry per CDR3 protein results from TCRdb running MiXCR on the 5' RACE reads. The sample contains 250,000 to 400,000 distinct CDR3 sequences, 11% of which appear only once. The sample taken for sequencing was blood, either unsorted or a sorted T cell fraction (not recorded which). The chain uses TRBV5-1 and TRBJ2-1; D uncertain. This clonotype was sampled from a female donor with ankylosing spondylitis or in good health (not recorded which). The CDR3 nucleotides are TGCGCCAGCAGCTTGGATCAGGCATCGTCAGTCAATGAGCAGTTCTTC. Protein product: CASSLDQASSVNEQFF.